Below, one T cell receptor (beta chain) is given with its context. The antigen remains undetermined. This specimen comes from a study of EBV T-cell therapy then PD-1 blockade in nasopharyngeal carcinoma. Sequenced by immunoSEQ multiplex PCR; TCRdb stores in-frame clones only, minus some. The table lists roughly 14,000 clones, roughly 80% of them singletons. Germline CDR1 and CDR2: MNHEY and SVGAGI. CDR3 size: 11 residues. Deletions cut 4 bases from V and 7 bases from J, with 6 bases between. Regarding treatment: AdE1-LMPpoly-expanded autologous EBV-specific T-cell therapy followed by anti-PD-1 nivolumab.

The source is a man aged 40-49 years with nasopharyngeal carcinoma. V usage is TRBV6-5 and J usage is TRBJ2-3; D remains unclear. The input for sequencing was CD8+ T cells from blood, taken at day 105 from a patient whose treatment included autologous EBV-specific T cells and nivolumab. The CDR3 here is CASSWVNTQYF. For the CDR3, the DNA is TGTGCCAGCAGTTGGGTCAATACGCAGTATTTT.